Below, one T cell receptor (beta chain) is given with its context. Germline CDR1 is SGHVS and CDR2 is FQNEAQ. With 0 bases removed from V and 2 bases from J, the gap between germline ends came to 11 bases. CDR3 size: 16 residues. Alongside a J-beta primer mix, a sample-barcoded 5' primer served in a second PCR lasting about 7 to 11 cycles. One entry per CDR3 protein, called by TCRdb with MiXCR from the 5' RACE reads. This sample yields roughly 1,800,000 distinct CDR3 sequences, of which approximately 50% are seen a single time; approximately 2.1% belongs to the top ten. This sample stems from a study of blood T cells in healthy people across ages.

The source is a woman between 40 and 50 years old in good health. The material sequenced was blood. This chain uses TRBV7-8 with TRBJ2-4; TRBD2 might be the D (5 bases). CDR3 loop: CASSLAPSGSKNIQYF. CDR3 DNA sequence: TGTGCCAGCAGCTTAGCACCTTCGGGATCCAAAAACATTCAGTACTTC.